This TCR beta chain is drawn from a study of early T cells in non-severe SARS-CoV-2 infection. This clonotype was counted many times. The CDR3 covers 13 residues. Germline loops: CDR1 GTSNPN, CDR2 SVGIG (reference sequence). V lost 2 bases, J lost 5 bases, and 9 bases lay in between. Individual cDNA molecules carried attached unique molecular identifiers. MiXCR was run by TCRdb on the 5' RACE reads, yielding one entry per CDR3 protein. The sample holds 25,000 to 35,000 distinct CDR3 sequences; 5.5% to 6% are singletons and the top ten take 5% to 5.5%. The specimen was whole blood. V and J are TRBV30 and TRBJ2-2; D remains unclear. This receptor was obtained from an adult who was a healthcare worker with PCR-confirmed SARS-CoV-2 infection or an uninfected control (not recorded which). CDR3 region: CAWSPTETGELFF. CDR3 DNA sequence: TGTGCCTGGAGTCCGACGGAGACCGGGGAGCTGTTTTTT.